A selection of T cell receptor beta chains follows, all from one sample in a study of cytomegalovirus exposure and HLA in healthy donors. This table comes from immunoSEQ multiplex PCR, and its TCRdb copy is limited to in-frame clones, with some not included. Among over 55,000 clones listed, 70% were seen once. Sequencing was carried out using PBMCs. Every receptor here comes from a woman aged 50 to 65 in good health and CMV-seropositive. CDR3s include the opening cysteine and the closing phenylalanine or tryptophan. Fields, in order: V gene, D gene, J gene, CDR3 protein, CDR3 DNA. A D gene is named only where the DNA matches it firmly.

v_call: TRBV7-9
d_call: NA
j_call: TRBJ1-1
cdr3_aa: CSSSAGRTEAFF
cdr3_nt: TGTTCCAGCAGCGCGGGGAGAACTGAAGCTTTCTTT

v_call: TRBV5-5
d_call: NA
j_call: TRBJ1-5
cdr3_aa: CASSTIAGFNNQPQHF
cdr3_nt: TGTGCCAGCAGCACTATCGCGGGGTTTAACAATCAGCCCCAGCATTTT

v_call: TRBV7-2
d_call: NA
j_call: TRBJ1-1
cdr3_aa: CASSSDITEAFF
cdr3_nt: TGTGCCAGCAGCTCGGACATCACTGAAGCTTTCTTT

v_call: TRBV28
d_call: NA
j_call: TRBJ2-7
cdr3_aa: CASSLRQPTSYEQYF
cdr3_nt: TGTGCCAGCAGTTTAAGACAGCCAACCTCCTACGAGCAGTACTTC

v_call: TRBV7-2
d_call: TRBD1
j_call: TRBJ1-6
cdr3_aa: CASSFYGRGHSPLHF
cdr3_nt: TGTGCCAGCAGCTTTTACGGCAGGGGGCATTCACCCCTCCACTTT

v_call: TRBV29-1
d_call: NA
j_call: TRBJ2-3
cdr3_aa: CSVGPSVSGYTDTQYF
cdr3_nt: TGCAGCGTTGGCCCCTCGGTGAGCGGATACACAGATACGCAGTATTTT

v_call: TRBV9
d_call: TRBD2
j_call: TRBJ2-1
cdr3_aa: CAGSGGVNNEQFF
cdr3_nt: TGTGCCGGTAGCGGGGGGGTAAACAATGAGCAGTTCTTC

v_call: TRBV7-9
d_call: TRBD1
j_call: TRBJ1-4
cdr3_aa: CSSSLQQGNLFF
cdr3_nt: TGTTCCAGCAGCTTACAACAGGGGAACTTGTTTTTT

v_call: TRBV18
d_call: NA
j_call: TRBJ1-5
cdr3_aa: CASSPGGEISQPQHF
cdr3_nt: TGTGCCAGCTCACCAGGGGGCGAAATCAGTCAGCCCCAGCATTTT

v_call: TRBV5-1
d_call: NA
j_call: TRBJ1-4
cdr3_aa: CASSLMTESLATNEKLFF
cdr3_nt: TGCGCCAGCAGCTTGATGACAGAATCCCTTGCAACTAATGAAAAACTGTTTTTT

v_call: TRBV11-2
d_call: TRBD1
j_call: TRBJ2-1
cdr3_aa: CASRTDRGRSNEQFF
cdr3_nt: TGTGCCAGCAGGACGGACAGGGGACGGAGCAATGAGCAGTTCTTC

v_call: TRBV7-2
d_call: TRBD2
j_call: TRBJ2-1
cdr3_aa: CASSPLAGVGNNEQFF
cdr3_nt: TGTGCCAGCAGCCCACTAGCGGGAGTTGGAAACAATGAGCAGTTCTTC

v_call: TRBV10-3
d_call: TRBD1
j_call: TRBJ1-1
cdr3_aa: CAIMRTGNTEAFF
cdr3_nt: TGTGCCATCATGAGGACAGGGAACACTGAAGCTTTCTTT

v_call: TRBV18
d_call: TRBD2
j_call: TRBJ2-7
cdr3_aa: CASSPETSGRGEQYF
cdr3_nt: TGTGCCAGCTCACCGGAGACTAGCGGGAGGGGTGAGCAGTACTTC

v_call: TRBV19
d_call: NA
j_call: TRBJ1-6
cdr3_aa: CASSMFRGIDSPLHF
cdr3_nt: TGTGCCAGTAGTATGTTCCGGGGTATTGATTCACCCCTCCACTTT

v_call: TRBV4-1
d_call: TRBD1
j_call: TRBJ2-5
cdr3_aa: CASSQDLGTGLETQYF
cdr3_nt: TGCGCCAGCAGCCAAGATCTTGGGACAGGGCTGGAGACCCAGTACTTC

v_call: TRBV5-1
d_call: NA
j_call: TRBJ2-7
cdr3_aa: CASSLAWGLIPYEQYF
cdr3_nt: TGCGCCAGCAGCTTGGCCTGGGGACTGATTCCCTACGAGCAGTACTTC

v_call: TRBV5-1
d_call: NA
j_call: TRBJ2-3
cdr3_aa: CASSLERVTDTQYF
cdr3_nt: TGCGCCAGCAGCTTGGAACGGGTCACGGATACGCAGTATTTT

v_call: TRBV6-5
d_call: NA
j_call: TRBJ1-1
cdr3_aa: CASYSVVDTEAFF
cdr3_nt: TGTGCCAGCTACTCGGTGGTGGACACTGAAGCTTTCTTT

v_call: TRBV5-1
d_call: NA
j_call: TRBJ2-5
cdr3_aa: CASSSGTGIQETQYF
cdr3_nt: TGCGCCAGCAGCTCCGGGACTGGAATCCAAGAGACCCAGTACTTC

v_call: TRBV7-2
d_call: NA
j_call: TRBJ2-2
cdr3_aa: CASSLGRGAGELFF
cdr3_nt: TGTGCCAGCAGCTTGGGCAGGGGGGCCGGGGAGCTGTTTTTT